The 10 T cell receptor beta chains below come from one sample, sequenced in a study of blood T cell repertoires in COVID-19. Clones were sequenced by immunoSEQ multiplex PCR, and TCRdb holds only the in-frame ones, with some missing. The table lists fewer than 350,000 clones, 70% to 90% of them singletons, with under 15% in the top ten. The specimen sequenced was peripheral blood. The source of these receptors is a woman between 65 and 79 years old with COVID-19, enrolled during active disease.

The CDR3 region has the DNA TGTGCCAGCAGTGAAGGGACAGTGGCTTTCTTT. Its protein is CASSEGTVAFF. The chain couples TRBV27 to TRBJ1-1, with 7 positions matching TRBD1. The CDR3 sequence is 11 residues long. V shed 5 bases, J shed 11 bases, and the junction held 5 bases outside the gene matches. The V gene's germline CDR1 is MNHEY and CDR2 SMNVEV (reference sequence).

The rearrangement joins TRBV7-3 to TRBJ2-5, with 10 bases matching TRBD1. J lost 4 bases, V lost 6 bases, and 11 bases had no gene match. From germline, CDR1 is SGHTA and CDR2 FQGTGA. The CDR3 is made up of 16 amino acids. The DNA of the CDR3 is TGTGCCAGCAGTTTAGGAATCGGACAGGGGGTAGAGACCCAGTACTTC. Translating it yields CASSLGIGQGVETQYF.

In DNA form, the CDR3 reads TGTGCCAGCAGCATAGGACTAGCGGGGGGGCCTAGCACAGATACGCAGTATTTT. Its protein product is CASSIGLAGGPSTDTQYF. The J gene is TRBJ2-3, the V gene TRBV9; TRBD2 agrees at 15 bases. The length of the CDR3 is 18 residues. With 4 bases clipped from V and 0 bases from J, the junction kept 6 bases outside the gene matches. The germline V gene has CDR1 SGDLS and CDR2 YYNGEE.

A single count supports this clone. The chain couples TRBV13 to TRBJ2-2; a weak D match, TRBD1 (5 bases). The CDR3 length is 16 residues. Germline V CDR1 and CDR2: PRHDT, FYEKMQ (reference sequence). V lost 2 bases and J lost 5, with 15 bases in between. CDR3 region: CASSLSSQGWTGELFF. CDR3 DNA sequence: TGTGCCAGCAGCTTATCCTCTCAGGGTTGGACCGGGGAGCTGTTTTTT.

The chain combines TRBV15 with TRBJ2-7; 8 bases line up with TRBD2. Germline lookup yields CDR1 LNHNV and CDR2 YYDKDF (reference sequence). The V gene end was trimmed by 6 bases and the J gene end by 0 bases; junction bases not matched to a gene: 4. The CDR3 has 14 residues. CDR3 nucleotide sequence: TGTGCCACCAGACCCGGGGGGGGCTCCTACGAGCAGTACTTC. As protein: CATRPGGGSYEQYF.

The chain recombines TRBV10-3 with TRBJ1-6, with 9 bases aligning to TRBD1. Germline V gives CDR1 ENHRY, CDR2 SYGVKD. V was clipped by 0 bases and J by 6 bases; unmatched bases: 6. This CDR3 spans 17 amino acids. CDR3 in amino acids: CAISESGGTGSNSPLHF. Written as DNA, the CDR3 is TGTGCCATCAGTGAGTCGGGGGGGACAGGGTCTAATTCACCCCTCCACTTT.

This clone was seen only once. This chain connects TRBV3-1 (or the pseudogene TRBV3-2) to TRBJ1-1, with 9 bases aligning to TRBD1. The J segment lost 10 bases and the V segment lost 6 bases, leaving 9 bases of the junction unmatched. CDR1 is LGHDT and CDR2 is YNNKEL in the germline V gene (reference sequence). There are 13 residues in the CDR3. In DNA form, the CDR3 reads TGTGCCAGCAGGCACGGGGAGGGACAGGGAGCTTTCTTT. Amino acids: CASRHGEGQGAFF.

V usage is TRBV24-1 and J usage is TRBJ2-7; D is ambiguous. V lost 6 bases, J lost 1 base, and 9 bases lay in between. There are 13 residues in the CDR3. The germline gives CDR1 KGHDR, CDR2 SFDVKD. CDR3 in DNA: TGTGCCACCAGTTTCGGTGCGTCCTACGAGCAGTACTTC. It encodes CATSFGASYEQYF.

V is TRBV9 and J is TRBJ1-1; D unclear. This CDR3 has 17 residues. Deletions cut 1 base from V and 1 base from J, with 17 bases between. Germline lookup yields CDR1 SGDLS and CDR2 YYNGEE. As DNA, the CDR3 is TGTGCCAGCAGCGTAAATCCCCAGATAGCTAAGAACACTGAAGCTTTCTTT. Amino acids: CASSVNPQIAKNTEAFF. Complete variable domain (other parts from reference TRBV9 and TRBJ1-1): DSGVTQTPKHLITATGQRVTLRCSPRSGDLSVYWYQQSLDQGLQFLIQYYNGEERAKGNILERFSAQQFPDLHSELNLSSLELGDSALYFCASSVNPQIAKNTEAFFGQGTRLTVV.

This clone has a single count. The chain is built from TRBV3-1 (or the pseudogene TRBV3-2) and TRBJ2-5; 10 positions agree with TRBD2. Germline CDR1 LGHDT, CDR2 YNNKEL (reference sequence). The trim removed 4 bases at V and 5 bases at J, leaving 13 bases unmatched. This CDR3 contains 17 residues. The CDR3 sequence is CASSPSQRGGRGETQYF. DNA of the CDR3: TGTGCCAGCAGCCCCTCCCAGCGGGGGGGCCGGGGGGAGACCCAGTACTTC.